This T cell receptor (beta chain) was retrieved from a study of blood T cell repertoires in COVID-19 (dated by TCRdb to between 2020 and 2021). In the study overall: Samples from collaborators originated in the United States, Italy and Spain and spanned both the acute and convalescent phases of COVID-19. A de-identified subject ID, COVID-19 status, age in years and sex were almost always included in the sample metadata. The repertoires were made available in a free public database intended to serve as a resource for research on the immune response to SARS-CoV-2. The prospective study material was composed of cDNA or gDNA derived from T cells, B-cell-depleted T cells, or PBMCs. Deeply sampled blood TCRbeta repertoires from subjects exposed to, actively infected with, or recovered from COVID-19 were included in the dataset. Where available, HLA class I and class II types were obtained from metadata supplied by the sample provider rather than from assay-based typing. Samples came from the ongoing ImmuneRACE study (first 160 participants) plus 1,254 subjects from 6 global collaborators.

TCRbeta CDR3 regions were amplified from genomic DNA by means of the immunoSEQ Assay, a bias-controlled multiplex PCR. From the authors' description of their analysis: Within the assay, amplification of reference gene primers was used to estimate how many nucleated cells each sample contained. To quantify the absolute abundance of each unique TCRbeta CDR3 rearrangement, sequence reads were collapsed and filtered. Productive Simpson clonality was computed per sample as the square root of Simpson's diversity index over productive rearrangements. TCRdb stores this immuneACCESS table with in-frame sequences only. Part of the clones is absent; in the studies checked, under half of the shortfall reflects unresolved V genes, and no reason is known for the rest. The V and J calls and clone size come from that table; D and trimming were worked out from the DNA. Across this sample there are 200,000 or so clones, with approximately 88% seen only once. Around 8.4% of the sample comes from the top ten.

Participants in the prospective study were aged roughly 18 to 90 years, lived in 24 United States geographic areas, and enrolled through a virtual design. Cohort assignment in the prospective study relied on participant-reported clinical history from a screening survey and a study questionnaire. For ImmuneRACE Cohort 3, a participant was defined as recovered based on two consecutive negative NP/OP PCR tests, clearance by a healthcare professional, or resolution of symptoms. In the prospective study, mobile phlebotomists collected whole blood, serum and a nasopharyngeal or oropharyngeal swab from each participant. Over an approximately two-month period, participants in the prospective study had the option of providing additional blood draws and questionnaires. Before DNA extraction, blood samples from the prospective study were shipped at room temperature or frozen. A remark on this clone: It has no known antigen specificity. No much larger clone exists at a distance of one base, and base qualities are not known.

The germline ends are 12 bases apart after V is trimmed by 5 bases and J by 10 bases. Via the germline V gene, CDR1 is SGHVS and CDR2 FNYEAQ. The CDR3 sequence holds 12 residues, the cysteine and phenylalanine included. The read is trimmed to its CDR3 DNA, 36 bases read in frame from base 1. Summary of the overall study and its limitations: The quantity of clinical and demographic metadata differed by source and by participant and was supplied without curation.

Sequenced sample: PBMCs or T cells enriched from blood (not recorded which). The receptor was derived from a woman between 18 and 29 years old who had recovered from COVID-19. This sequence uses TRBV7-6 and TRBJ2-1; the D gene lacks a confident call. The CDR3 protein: CASSTERGEQFF. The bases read TGTGCCAGCAGCACGGAGAGAGGAGAGCAGTTCTTC.